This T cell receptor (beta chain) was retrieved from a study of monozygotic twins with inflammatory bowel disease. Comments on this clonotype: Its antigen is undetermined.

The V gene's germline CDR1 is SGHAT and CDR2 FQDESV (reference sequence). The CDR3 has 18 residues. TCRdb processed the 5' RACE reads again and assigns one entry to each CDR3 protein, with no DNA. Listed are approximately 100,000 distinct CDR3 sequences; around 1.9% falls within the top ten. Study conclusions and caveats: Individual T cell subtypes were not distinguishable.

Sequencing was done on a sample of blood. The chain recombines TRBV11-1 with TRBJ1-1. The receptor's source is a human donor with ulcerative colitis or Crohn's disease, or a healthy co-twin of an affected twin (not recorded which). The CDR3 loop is CASSLGSLEGKMNTEAFF.